The sequence of this T cell receptor (beta chain) was determined in a study of blood T cell repertoires in COVID-19. In the original processing: Amplification from reference gene primers served as the basis for estimated nucleated cell counts. Sequenced by immunoSEQ multiplex PCR; TCRdb stores in-frame clones only, minus some. For V, J and clone size, that table is used; D and trimming come from the DNA. The sample has fewer than 200,000 clones; roughly 81% are singletons. Germline loops: CDR1 MGHRA, CDR2 YSYEKL. Deletions cut 1 base from V and 5 bases from J, with 18 bases between. This CDR3 region has 17 residues.

The TCR comes from an older woman with COVID-19, enrolled during active disease. The V and J genes are TRBV4-1 and TRBJ1-5, with D perhaps matching TRBD1 (5 bases). The sequencing sample was made of peripheral blood. This CDR3 reads CASSQGAGGGTHQPQHF. The DNA for the CDR3 is TGCGCCAGCAGCCAAGGCGCCGGCGGGGGGACCCATCAGCCCCAGCATTTT.